This T cell receptor (beta chain) was retrieved from a study of blood T cell repertoires in COVID-19. The V gene's germline CDR1 is SGHNT and CDR2 YENEEA. J gave up 0 bases and V 5 bases, and 7 bases lay outside the gene matches. CDR3 length: 17 amino acids. Generated by immunoSEQ multiplex PCR, the TCRdb table keeps only in-frame clones and is missing some. The sample lists some 200,000 clones; about 90% were seen once. This receptor was obtained from a man aged 25-45 years with acute or convalescent COVID-19. The V call is TRBV11-3, the J call TRBJ2-3; 11 bases map to TRBD1. What was sequenced was peripheral blood. The CDR3 DNA reads TGTGCCAGCAGCGATGGGACAGGGGGAGGTAGCACAGATACGCAGTATTTT. Translation: CASSDGTGGGSTDTQYF.